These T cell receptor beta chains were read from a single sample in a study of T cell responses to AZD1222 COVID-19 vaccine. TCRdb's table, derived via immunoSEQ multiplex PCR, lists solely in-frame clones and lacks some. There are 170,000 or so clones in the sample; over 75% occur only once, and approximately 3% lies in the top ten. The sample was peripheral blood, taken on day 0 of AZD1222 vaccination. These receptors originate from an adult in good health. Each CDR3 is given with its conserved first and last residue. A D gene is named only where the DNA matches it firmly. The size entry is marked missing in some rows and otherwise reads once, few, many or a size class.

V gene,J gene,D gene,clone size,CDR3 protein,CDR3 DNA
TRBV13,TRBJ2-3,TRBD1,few,CASSLRGPTDTQYF,TGTGCCAGCAGTCTCAGGGGGCCAACAGATACGCAGTATTTT
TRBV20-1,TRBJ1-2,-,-,CSASGGGAGYGYTF,TGCAGTGCTAGTGGCGGTGGGGCAGGCTATGGCTACACCTTC
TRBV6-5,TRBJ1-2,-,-,CASTKGQTNYGYTF,TGTGCCAGCACCAAAGGACAGACTAACTATGGCTACACCTTC
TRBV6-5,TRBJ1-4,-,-,CASSYRSATNEKLFF,TGTGCCAGCAGTTACCGGTCTGCAACTAATGAAAAACTGTTTTTT
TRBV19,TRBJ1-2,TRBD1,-,CASTPDRGNYGYTF,TGTGCCAGTACCCCGGACAGGGGGAATTATGGCTACACCTTC
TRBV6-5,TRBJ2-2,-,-,CASSYLGGPGELFF,TGTGCCAGCAGTTACTTAGGGGGTCCCGGGGAGCTGTTTTTT
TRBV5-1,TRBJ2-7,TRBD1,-,CASSLLRDRGLEQYF,TGCGCCAGCAGCCTCCTCCGGGACAGGGGGCTTGAGCAGTACTTC
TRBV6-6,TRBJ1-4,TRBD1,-,CASSYSQGQGDEKLFF,TGTGCCAGCAGTTACTCCCAAGGGCAGGGGGATGAAAAACTGTTTTTT
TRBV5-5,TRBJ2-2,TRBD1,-,CASSSLTGSGELFF,TGTGCCAGCAGCTCCCTGACAGGGAGCGGGGAGCTGTTTTTT
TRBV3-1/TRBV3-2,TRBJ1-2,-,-,CASSQEAAPDGYTF,TGTGCCAGCAGCCAAGAGGCGGCGCCGGATGGCTACACCTTC
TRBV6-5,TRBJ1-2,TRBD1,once,CAIQKAGGLYGYTF,TGTGCCATCCAGAAGGCAGGGGGCCTCTATGGCTACACCTTC
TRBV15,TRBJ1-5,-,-,CATRRRDQPQHF,TGTGCCACCAGGAGGAGGGATCAGCCCCAGCATTTT
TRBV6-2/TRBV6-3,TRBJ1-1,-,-,CASSYGGPNTEAFF,TGTGCCAGCAGTTACGGGGGGCCCAACACTGAAGCTTTCTTT
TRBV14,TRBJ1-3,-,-,CASSQSKVNTIYF,TGTGCCAGCAGCCAATCCAAAGTGAACACCATATATTTT
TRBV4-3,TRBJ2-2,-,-,CASSQELAGTGELFF,TGCGCCAGCAGCCAAGAGCTAGCTGGCACCGGGGAGCTGTTTTTT
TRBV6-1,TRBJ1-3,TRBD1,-,CASSERDRGNTIYF,TGTGCCAGCAGTGAAAGGGACAGGGGGAACACCATATATTTT
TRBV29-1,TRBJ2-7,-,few,CSVATGYEQYF,TGCAGCGTTGCCACAGGCTACGAGCAGTACTTC
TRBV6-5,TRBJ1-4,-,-,CASRPGTQNEKLFF,TGTGCCAGCAGACCCGGGACGCAAAATGAAAAACTGTTTTTT
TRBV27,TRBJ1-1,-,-,CASSWANEAFF,TGTGCCAGCAGTTGGGCTAATGAAGCTTTCTTT
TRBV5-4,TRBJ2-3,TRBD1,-,CASSHPGTGTDTQYF,TGTGCCAGCAGCCACCCCGGGACAGGCACAGATACGCAGTATTTT
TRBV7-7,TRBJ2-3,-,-,CASSNSRTGTDTQYF,TGTGCCAGCAGCAATTCAAGGACAGGCACAGATACGCAGTATTTT
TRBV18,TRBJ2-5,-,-,CASSPLAAAGYQETQYF,TGTGCCAGCTCACCACTGGCGGCAGCAGGGTACCAAGAGACCCAGTACTTC
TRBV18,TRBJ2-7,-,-,CASSPPGGLDEQYF,TGTGCCAGCTCACCACCGGGTGGGTTGGACGAGCAGTACTTC
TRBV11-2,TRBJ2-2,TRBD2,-,CASSPPRGWTGELFF,TGTGCCAGCAGCCCGCCGCGGGGGTGGACCGGGGAGCTGTTTTTT
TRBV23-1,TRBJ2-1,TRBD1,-,CASSRAPGQGTGEQFF,TGCGCCAGCAGTCGCGCCCCGGGACAGGGGACAGGTGAGCAGTTCTTC
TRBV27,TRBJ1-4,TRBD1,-,CASSSTGVSNEKLFF,TGTGCCAGCAGCTCCACAGGGGTGTCTAATGAAAAACTGTTTTTT
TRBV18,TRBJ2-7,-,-,CASSPIGQTYEQYF,TGTGCCAGCTCCCCAATAGGACAGACCTACGAGCAGTACTTC
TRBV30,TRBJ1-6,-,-,CAWSDGSYNSPLHF,TGTGCCTGGAGTGATGGCTCCTATAATTCACCCCTCCACTTT
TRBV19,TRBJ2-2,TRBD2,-,CASRHRLAGDTGELFF,TGTGCCAGTAGGCATAGACTAGCGGGTGATACCGGGGAGCTGTTTTTT
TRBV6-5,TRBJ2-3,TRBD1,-,CASSRQGPPDTQYF,TGTGCCAGCAGTAGACAGGGGCCCCCAGATACGCAGTATTTT
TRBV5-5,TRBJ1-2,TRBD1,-,CASNDRRQGSYGYTF,TGTGCCAGCAACGACCGCCGACAGGGATCCTATGGCTACACCTTC
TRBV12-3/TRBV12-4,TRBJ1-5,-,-,CASSLVAGGAAHF,-
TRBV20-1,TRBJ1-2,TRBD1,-,CSAVDRAGYTF,TGCAGTGCTGTTGACAGGGCTGGCTACACCTTC
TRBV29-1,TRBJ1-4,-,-,CSVGGDGGKATNEKLFF,TGCAGCGTTGGGGGGGACGGAGGAAAAGCAACTAATGAAAAACTGTTTTTT
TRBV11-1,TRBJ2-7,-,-,CASSLYASSYEQYF,TGTGCCAGCAGCTTATATGCGAGCTCCTACGAGCAGTACTTC
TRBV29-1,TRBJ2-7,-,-,CSVTDNSYEQYF,TGCAGCGTTACGGACAACTCCTACGAGCAGTACTTC
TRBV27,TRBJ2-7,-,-,CASTDGYEQYF,TGTGCCAGCACCGATGGGTACGAGCAGTACTTC
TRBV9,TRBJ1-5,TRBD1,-,CASSAGTGDPPQHF,TGTGCCAGCAGCGCAGGGACAGGGGACCCGCCCCAGCATTTT
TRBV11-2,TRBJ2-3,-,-,CASSPISSTDTQYF,TGTGCCAGCAGCCCGATATCCTCCACAGATACGCAGTATTTT
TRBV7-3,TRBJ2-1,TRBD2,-,CASSLRVLAGGPYEQFF,TGTGCCAGCAGCTTAAGAGTCCTAGCGGGGGGGCCTTATGAGCAGTTCTTC
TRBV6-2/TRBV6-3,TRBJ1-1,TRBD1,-,CASSYRGRRALEAFF,TGTGCCAGCAGTTACAGGGGGCGCAGGGCTCTTGAAGCTTTCTTT
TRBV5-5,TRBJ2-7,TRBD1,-,CASSLTGTGTLYEQYF,TGTGCCAGCAGCCTAACCGGGACAGGGACACTTTACGAGCAGTACTTC
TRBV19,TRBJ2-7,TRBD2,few,CASSTLSSGGQYF,TGTGCCAGTAGTACCCTCTCTAGCGGGGGGCAGTACTTC
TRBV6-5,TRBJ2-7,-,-,CASGSRSSYEQYF,TGTGCCAGCGGGTCCAGGAGCTCCTACGAGCAGTACTTC